Detailed here is one T cell receptor beta chain. Authors' analysis steps: Counts of nucleated cells, estimated from reference gene primer amplification, were obtained. The assay was immunoSEQ multiplex PCR, and TCRdb's table has in-frame clones only and misses some. V, J and clone size reflect that table, while D and trimming were determined from the DNA. This table holds 350,000 to 400,000 clones, around 89% found once. The data are from a study of blood T cell repertoires in COVID-19. On the study more broadly: Whether acute or convalescent, the COVID-19 samples came from the United States, Italy and Spain. From T cells, B-cell-depleted T cells, or PBMCs came the material, which was cDNA or gDNA.

Participants were aged about 18 to 100 years, lived in 24 US areas, and enrolled virtually. The V and J ends lost 3 bases and 1 base respectively, with 19 bases between them. The V gene's germline CDR1 is SGHTA and CDR2 FQGTGA. The length of the CDR3 is 18 residues. This sequence originates from a woman aged 18-30 years who had recovered from COVID-19. This chain links TRBV7-3 with TRBJ2-1; D possibly corresponds to TRBD1 (7 bases). Source material: PBMCs or T cells enriched from blood (not recorded which). CDR3 in amino acids: CASSFGTAKEGSYNEQFF. The CDR3 DNA follows: TGTGCCAGCAGCTTCGGGACAGCTAAGGAGGGGTCCTACAATGAGCAGTTCTTC.